One sample yielded the 3 T cell receptor beta chains listed below, sequenced in a study of shared clonotypes between healthy human individuals. The naive CD8 population came from CD45RO-negative cells selected for CCR7, without terminally differentiated effector memory CD45RA+ cells. The protocol was immunoSEQ multiplex PCR, while the TCRdb copy is restricted to in-frame clones and leaves out a portion. The data contain 1.5 million to 2.5 million clones, approximately 95% of them singletons. The sequenced sample consisted of naive CD8+ T cells sorted from blood. The receptors originated from a man between 18 and 29 years old in good health.

As DNA, the CDR3 is TGTGCCAGCAGCCAATACGAGGGGATCTATCATCGGTACACCTTC. This sequence encodes CASSQYEGIYHRYTF. The chain carries TRBV16 and TRBJ1-2, with D possibly matching TRBD1 (5 bases). The V end was cut by 1 base, the J end by 11 bases, with 20 bases between. This CDR3 spans 15 amino acids. The germline V gene encodes CDR1 KGHSY and CDR2 FQNENV.

The sample holds one count of this clone. V and J are TRBV5-8 and TRBJ2-7; 9 bases are a match to TRBD1. From germline, CDR1 is SGHTS and CDR2 YDEGEE. The junction had 9 bases not matched to a gene; V was cut back by 2 bases and J by 3 bases. The CDR3 extends over 16 amino acids. The CDR3, as DNA: TGTGCCAGCAGCTTTTTAATCTGGGGACAGGGCTACGAGCAGTACTTC. This codes for CASSFLIWGQGYEQYF. Variable domain in full (rest from reference TRBV5-8 and TRBJ2-7): EAGVTQSPTHLIKTRGQQATLRCSPISGHTSVYWYQQALGLGLQFLLWYDEGEERNRGNFPPRFSGRQFPNYSSELNVNALELEDSALYLCASSFLIWGQGYEQYFGPGTRLTVT.

This clone is a singleton in its sample. V usage is TRBV6-1 and J usage is TRBJ1-5; D is undetermined. The CDR3 has 15 amino acids. CDR1 MNHNS and CDR2 SASEGT come from the germline V gene. V shed 5 bases and J shed 2 bases, with 13 bases lying between them. The CDR3 reads CASSFRELGNQPQHF. Here the CDR3 DNA reads TGTGCCAGCAGTTTCCGGGAATTAGGCAATCAGCCCCAGCATTTT.